The clone carrying this T cell receptor (beta chain) was recorded once. These data originate in a study of blood T cell repertoires in COVID-19. Study overall: COVID-19 samples, acute and convalescent, were from the United States, Italy and Spain.

Participant age was roughly 18 to 89 years, and participants resided in approximately 24 US areas. Clones were read by immunoSEQ multiplex PCR, and TCRdb kept only the in-frame ones, dropping some. The table shows 190,000 or so clones, with 80% to 90% occurring only once. V trimming: 5 bases; J trimming: 3 bases; junction bases outside the gene matches: 11. From germline, CDR1 is SGHDN and CDR2 FVKESK. The CDR3 sequence is 16 residues long. The material sequenced was PBMCs or T cells enriched from blood (not recorded which). The TCR comes from a man aged 35 to 55 who had recovered from COVID-19. The chain joins TRBV14 to TRBJ1-1; 8 bases are shared with TRBD1. The chain's CDR3 is CASSYDRGMVDTEAFF. Written as DNA, the CDR3 is TGTGCCAGCAGCTACGACAGGGGAATGGTGGACACTGAAGCTTTCTTT.